The next 20 T cell receptor beta chains were all read from a single sample in a study of OX40 agonist ivuxolimab in advanced cancers. The protocol was immunoSEQ multiplex PCR, while the TCRdb copy is restricted to in-frame clones and leaves out a portion. The repertoire holds approximately 62,000 clones, approximately 90% seen once, with around an eighth in the top ten. Specimen: CD4+ or CD8+ T cells sorted from blood, collected in a trial of the OX40 agonist ivuxolimab. The receptors were sampled from an adult with an advanced solid tumor such as melanoma, head and neck, liver or kidney cancer.

The chain is built from TRBV5-4 and TRBJ2-5, with TRBD2 matching 8 bases. Germline V gene sequence: CDR1 SGHNT, CDR2 YYREEE (reference sequence). The CDR3 spans 14 residues. The ends lost 5 bases at V and 2 bases at J; junction bases unmatched: 5. The CDR3 loop reads CASSSTSVQETQYF. The CDR3, as DNA: TGTGCCAGCAGTTCGACTAGCGTACAAGAGACCCAGTACTTC.

The chain is built from TRBV7-8 and TRBJ2-3; a possible D gene is TRBD1 (7 bases). Per germline, CDR1 SGHVS and CDR2 FQNEAQ. The CDR3 totals 17 residues. Deletions cut 1 base from V and 9 bases from J, with 23 bases between. The DNA of the CDR3 is TGTGCCAGCAGCTTAGGGATCAGCGGGCCCACACAGGGGACGCAGTATTTT. Protein product: CASSLGISGPTQGTQYF.

This clone was counted only a few times. The CDR3 loop is CASTIPGHLKPLHF. CDR3 bases: TGTGCCAGCACCATTCCTGGACATTTAAAACCCCTCCACTTT. The gene calls are TRBV21-1 and TRBJ1-6; the DNA was not compared with TRBD1, the D call given in the table. TRBV21-1 is a pseudogene segment. CDR3 size: 14 residues.

The V and J genes are TRBV5-6 and TRBJ2-7, with D perhaps being TRBD1 or TRBD2 (6 bases each). V was shortened by 2 bases and J by 2 bases, with 11 bases between the two germline ends. Looked up from germline, CDR1 is SGHDT and CDR2 is YYEEEE. The CDR3 runs 14 residues. CDR3 loop: CASSLTGRPYEQYV. CDR3 sequence (DNA): TGTGCCAGCAGCTTAACAGGGAGGCCCTACGAGCAGTACGTC.

This chain connects TRBV7-2 to TRBJ2-2; 11 bases map to TRBD2. V was clipped by 6 bases and J by 5 bases; unmatched bases: 8. The CDR3 has 16 residues. CDR1 is SGHTA, CDR2 FQGNSA, per germline. The CDR3 sequence: CASSIGTSGSTGELFF. The CDR3 DNA reads as TGTGCCAGCAGTATTGGGACTAGCGGTTCAACCGGGGAGCTGTTTTTT. Full variable domain (rest looked up from reference TRBV7-2 and TRBJ2-2): GAGVSQSPSNKVTEKGKDVELRCDPISGHTALYWYRQSLGQGLEFLIYFQGNSAPDKSGLPSDRFSAERTGGSVSTLTIQRTQQEDSAVYLCASSIGTSGSTGELFFGEGSRLTVL.

V usage is TRBV27 and J usage is TRBJ2-7; D not certain. V lost 5 bases and J 0 bases, leaving 14 bases between the germline ends. Germline values: CDR1 MNHEY, CDR2 SMNVEV (reference sequence). This CDR3 region has 15 residues. CDR3 residues: CASSTQHAFSYEQYF. The CDR3 DNA follows: TGTGCCAGCAGTACACAGCACGCTTTCTCCTACGAGCAGTACTTC.

The chain combines TRBV6-1 with TRBJ2-7; 8 bases line up with TRBD1. V shed 6 bases, J shed 5 bases, and the junction held 12 bases outside the gene matches. This CDR3 is 15 amino acids long. Per germline, CDR1 MNHNS and CDR2 SASEGT. CDR3 residues: CASRVVGTGTHEQYV. CDR3 DNA: TGTGCCAGCAGGGTGGTCGGGACAGGTACCCACGAGCAGTACGTC.

This chain connects TRBV9 to TRBJ2-1, with D possibly TRBD2 on 6 matching bases. CDR1 and CDR2 (germline): SGDLS, YYNGEE. The CDR3 length is 13 residues. Trimming left V 0 bases short and J 10 bases short, with 11 bases between. CDR3 sequence (DNA): TGTGCCAGCAGCGTAGGTAGCGGTGAAGAGCAGTTCTTC. This gives the protein CASSVGSGEEQFF.

This chain uses TRBV7-2 with TRBJ2-3, with D perhaps matching TRBD2 (5 bases). The ends were cut back, 5 bases at V and 2 bases at J, with 11 bases in the middle. The CDR3 length is 14 residues. Looked up from germline, CDR1 is SGHTA and CDR2 is FQGNSA. The CDR3 spells CASSPDYTTDTQYF. CDR3 sequence (DNA): TGTGCCAGCAGCCCCGACTATACCACAGATACGCAGTATTTT.

The gene calls are TRBV5-4 and TRBJ2-7, with D perhaps matching TRBD1 or TRBD2 (5 bases each). CDR1 is SGHNT, CDR2 YYREEE, per germline (reference sequence). The CDR3 extends over 15 amino acids. The V gene lost 4 bases and the J gene lost 6 bases, with 20 bases spanning the gap. CDR3 DNA: TGTGCCAGCAGCCCGACTCGAGGGGCGCCCGGCGAGCAGTACGTC. Residues: CASSPTRGAPGEQYV.

The chain couples TRBV7-6 to TRBJ2-1, with 15 positions matching TRBD2. Germline trimming cut 1 base from V and 10 bases from J; bases unmatched to any gene: 8. In germline, CDR1 is SGHVS, CDR2 FNYEAQ. The CDR3 totals 17 residues. CDR3 nucleotides: TGTGCCAGCAGCTTAGGGACTAGCGGGAGGGCCGTGGGAGAGCAGTTCTTC. This encodes CASSLGTSGRAVGEQFF.

V gene TRBV15 combines with J gene TRBJ1-1; D gene uncertain. The CDR3 runs 14 residues. Trimming took 0 bases from V and 3 from J, leaving 8 bases between them. Looked up from germline, CDR1 is LNHNV and CDR2 is YYDKDF (reference sequence). CDR3 in DNA: TGTGCCACCAGCAGAGATTCCGGGTACACTGAAGCTTTCTTT. Its translation is CATSRDSGYTEAFF. Complete variable domain (other parts from reference TRBV15 and TRBJ1-1): DAMVIQNPRYQVTQFGKPVTLSCSQTLNHNVMYWYQQKSSQAPKLLFHYYDKDFNNEADTPDNFQSRRPNTSFCFLDIRSPGLGDTAMYLCATSRDSGYTEAFFGQGTRLTVV.

The chain is built from TRBV7-9 and TRBJ2-1, with 11 bases lining up with TRBD1. The CDR3 runs 16 residues. The germline V gene encodes CDR1 SEHNR and CDR2 FQNEAQ (reference sequence). With 5 bases clipped from V and 0 bases from J, the junction kept 3 bases outside the gene matches. The CDR3 loop reads CASSPGTGGSYNEQFF. Written as DNA, the CDR3 is TGTGCCAGCAGCCCCGGGACAGGGGGCTCCTACAATGAGCAGTTCTTC.

V is TRBV6-1 and J is TRBJ1-2; D may be TRBD1 (5 bases). Per the germline V gene, CDR1 is MNHNS and CDR2 is SASEGT. Trimming left V 7 bases short and J 4 bases short, with 13 bases between. This CDR3 contains 13 residues. Here the CDR3 reads CASIQATFYGYTF. The CDR3, as DNA: TGTGCCAGCATACAGGCCACGTTCTATGGCTACACCTTC.

The CDR3: CASSLAGPTDTQYF. CDR3 DNA sequence: TGTGCCAGCAGTCTAGCGGGACCCACAGATACGCAGTATTTT. V usage is TRBV9 and J usage is TRBJ2-3, with TRBD2 matching over 9 bases. After removal of 5 bases from V and 2 bases from J, the junction contained 3 bases not matched to a gene. The germline CDR1 and CDR2 sequences are SGDLS and YYNGEE. This CDR3 is 14 amino acids long. The whole variable domain, filled in from reference TRBV9 and TRBJ2-3, reads DSGVTQTPKHLITATGQRVTLRCSPRSGDLSVYWYQQSLDQGLQFLIQYYNGEERAKGNILERFSAQQFPDLHSELNLSSLELGDSALYFCASSLAGPTDTQYFGPGTRLTVL.

The rearrangement links TRBV28 to TRBJ2-7; 12 bases align to TRBD2. The CDR3 has 16 amino acids. Germline CDR1 and CDR2: MDHEN and SYDVKM. V gave up 5 bases and J gave up 2 bases; unmatched junction bases: 7. The DNA of the CDR3 is TGTGCCAGCAGTACCTCTAGCGGGAGGGACGCCTACGAGCAGTACTTC. Protein sequence: CASSTSSGRDAYEQYF.

This rearrangement joins TRBV29-1 to TRBJ1-2; the D is unclear. The CDR3 loop spans 13 amino acids. Germline assignment: CDR1 SQVTM and CDR2 ANQGSEA. V lost 1 base to trimming and J lost 8 bases, with 14 bases between them. The CDR3 is CSVEGRTMEGYTF. The CDR3 coding sequence is TGCAGCGTTGAAGGGAGGACTATGGAGGGCTACACCTTC.

V is TRBV2 and J is TRBJ2-1; 7 bases agree with TRBD1. Germline CDR1 is SNHLY and CDR2 is FYNNEI. This CDR3 region has 13 residues. V shed 7 bases and J 7 bases; nucleotides not matched to a gene: 7. In nucleotides, the CDR3 is TGTGCCAGCATTCTTCCAGGGGGAAATGAGCAGTTCTTC. Translating gives CASILPGGNEQFF.

This clone was counted once. CDR3 bases: TGTGCCAGCTCCCCGGACAGGGTCGAGCAGTACTTC. It codes for CASSPDRVEQYF. The chain couples TRBV18 to TRBJ2-7, with 8 bases identical to TRBD1. The V and J ends lost 6 bases and 6 bases, in that order; junction bases with no gene match: 4. The germline V gene encodes CDR1 KGHSH and CDR2 LQKENI. CDR3 size: 12 residues.

This chain joins TRBV7-2 and TRBJ2-7; 11 bases align to TRBD2. Per the germline V gene, CDR1 is SGHTA and CDR2 is FQGNSA. V was clipped by 5 bases and J by 4 bases; unmatched bases: 7. The CDR3 is made up of 15 amino acids. Here the CDR3 reads CASSRGLAGGYEQYV. DNA of the CDR3: TGTGCCAGCAGCCGCGGACTAGCGGGCGGTTACGAGCAGTACGTC.